The 3 T cell receptor beta chains below were found in one sample sequenced in a study of T cell repertoires in cytomegalovirus infection. One entry per CDR3 protein results from TCRdb running MiXCR on the reads. The profile shows under 350,000 distinct CDR3 sequences, approximately 9.5% of them singletons. The sequenced sample was PBMCs. The receptors here all came from a human donor in good health (CMV status not recorded). Some clones in this sample may be carry-over from other donors' samples.

This clonotype occurred many times. The chain combines TRBV7-3 with TRBJ2-2, with D maybe TRBD2 (5 bases). The CDR3 has 12 amino acids. Germline V gene sequence: CDR1 SGHTA, CDR2 FQGTGA. The germline V and J ends were trimmed by 4 bases and 6 bases, with 6 bases remaining between them. CDR3 amino acids: CASSWRAGELFF. The CDR3 DNA reads TGTGCCAGCAGCTGGCGGGCCGGGGAGCTGTTTTTT.

The chain uses TRBV20-1 and TRBJ2-5, with TRBD2 as a possible D gene (5 bases). Germline CDR1 reads DFQATT; CDR2 reads SNEGSKA (reference sequence). This CDR3 region has 12 residues. The CDR3 DNA is TGCAGCGAGGACCGGGGAAGAGAGACCCAGTACTTC. Protein product: CSEDRGRETQYF.

J is TRBJ1-6 and V is TRBV2; possibly TRBD1 for D (6 bases). Between the trimmed V and J ends, which lost 8 bases and 0 bases, there was a span of 17 bases. Germline assignment: CDR1 SNHLY and CDR2 FYNNEI. The CDR3 totals 17 residues. CDR3 sequence: CASYNLDRSSYNSPLHF. In nucleotides, the CDR3 is TGTGCCAGCTATAACCTCGACAGGAGCTCCTATAATTCACCCCTCCACTTT.